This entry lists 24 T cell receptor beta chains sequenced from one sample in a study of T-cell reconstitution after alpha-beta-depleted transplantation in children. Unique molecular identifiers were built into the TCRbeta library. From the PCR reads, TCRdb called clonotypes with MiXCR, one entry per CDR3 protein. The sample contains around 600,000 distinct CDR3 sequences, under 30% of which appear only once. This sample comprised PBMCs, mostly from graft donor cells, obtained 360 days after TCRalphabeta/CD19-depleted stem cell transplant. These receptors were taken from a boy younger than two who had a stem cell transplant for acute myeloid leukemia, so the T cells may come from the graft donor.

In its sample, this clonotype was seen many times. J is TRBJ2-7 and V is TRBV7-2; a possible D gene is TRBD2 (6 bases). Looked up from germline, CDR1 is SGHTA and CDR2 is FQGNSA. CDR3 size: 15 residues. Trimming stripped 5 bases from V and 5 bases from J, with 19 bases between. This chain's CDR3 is CASSLRDWRLDEQYF. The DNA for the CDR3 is TGTGCCAGCAGCCTCCGGGACTGGCGTCTCGACGAGCAGTACTTC. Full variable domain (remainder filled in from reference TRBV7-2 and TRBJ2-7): GAGVSQSPSNKVTEKGKDVELRCDPISGHTALYWYRQSLGQGLEFLIYFQGNSAPDKSGLPSDRFSAERTGGSVSTLTIQRTQQEDSAVYLCASSLRDWRLDEQYFGPGTRLTVT.

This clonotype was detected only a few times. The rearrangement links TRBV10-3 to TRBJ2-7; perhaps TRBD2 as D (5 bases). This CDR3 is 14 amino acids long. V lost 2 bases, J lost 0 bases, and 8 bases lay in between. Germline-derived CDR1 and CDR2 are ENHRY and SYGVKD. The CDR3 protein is CAISEEGSSYEQYF. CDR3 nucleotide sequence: TGTGCCATCAGTGAGGAAGGGAGCTCCTACGAGCAGTACTTC.

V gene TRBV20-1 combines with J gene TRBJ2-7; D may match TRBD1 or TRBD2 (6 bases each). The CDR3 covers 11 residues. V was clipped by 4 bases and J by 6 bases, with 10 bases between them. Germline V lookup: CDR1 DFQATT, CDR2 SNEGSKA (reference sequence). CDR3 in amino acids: CSATRGVEQYF. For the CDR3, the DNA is TGCAGTGCTACTAGGGGGGTCGAGCAGTACTTC.

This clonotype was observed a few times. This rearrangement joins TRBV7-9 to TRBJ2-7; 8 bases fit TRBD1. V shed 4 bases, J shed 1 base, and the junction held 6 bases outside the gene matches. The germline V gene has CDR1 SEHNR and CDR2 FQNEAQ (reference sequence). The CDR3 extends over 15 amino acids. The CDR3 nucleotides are TGTGCCAGCAGCTCCGGACAGGGAAGATCCTACGAGCAGTACTTC. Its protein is CASSSGQGRSYEQYF.

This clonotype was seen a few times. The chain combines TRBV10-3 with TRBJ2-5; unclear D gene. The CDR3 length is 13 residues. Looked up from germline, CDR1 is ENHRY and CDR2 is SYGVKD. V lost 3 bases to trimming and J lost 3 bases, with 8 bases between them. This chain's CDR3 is CAISEGRKETQYF. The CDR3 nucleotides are TGTGCCATCAGTGAAGGGCGGAAAGAGACCCAGTACTTC.

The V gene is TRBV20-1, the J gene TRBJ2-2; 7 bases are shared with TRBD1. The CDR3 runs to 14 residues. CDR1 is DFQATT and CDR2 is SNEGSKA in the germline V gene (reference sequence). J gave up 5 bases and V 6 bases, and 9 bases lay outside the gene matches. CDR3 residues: CSASRTGLTGELFF. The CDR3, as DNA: TGCAGTGCCAGCCGGACAGGACTGACCGGGGAGCTGTTTTTT.

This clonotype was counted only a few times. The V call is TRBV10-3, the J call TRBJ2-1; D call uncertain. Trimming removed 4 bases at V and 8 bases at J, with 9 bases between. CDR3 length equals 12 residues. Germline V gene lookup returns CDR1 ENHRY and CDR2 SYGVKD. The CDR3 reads CAISGGFYEQFF. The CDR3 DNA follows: TGTGCCATCAGTGGAGGATTCTATGAGCAGTTCTTC.

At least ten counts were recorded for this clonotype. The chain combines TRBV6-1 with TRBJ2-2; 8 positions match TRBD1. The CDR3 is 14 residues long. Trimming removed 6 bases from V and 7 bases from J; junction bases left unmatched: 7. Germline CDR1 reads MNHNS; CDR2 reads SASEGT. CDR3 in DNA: TGTGCCAGCAGGAGGCAGGGGGCTGACGGGGAGCTGTTTTTT. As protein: CASRRQGADGELFF.

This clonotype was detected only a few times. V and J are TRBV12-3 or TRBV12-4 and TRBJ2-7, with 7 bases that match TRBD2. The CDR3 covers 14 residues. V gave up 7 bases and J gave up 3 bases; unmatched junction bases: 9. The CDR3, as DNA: TGTGCCAGCATGGATGCGGGGGAGAGCTACGAGCAGTACTTC. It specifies CASMDAGESYEQYF.

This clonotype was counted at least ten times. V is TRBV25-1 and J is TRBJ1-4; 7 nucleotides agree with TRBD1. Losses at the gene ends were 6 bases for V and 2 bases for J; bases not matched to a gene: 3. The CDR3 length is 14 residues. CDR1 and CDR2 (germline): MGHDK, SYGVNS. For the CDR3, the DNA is TGTGCCAGCAGAAACAGGGGTACTAATGAAAAACTGTTTTTT. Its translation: CASRNRGTNEKLFF.

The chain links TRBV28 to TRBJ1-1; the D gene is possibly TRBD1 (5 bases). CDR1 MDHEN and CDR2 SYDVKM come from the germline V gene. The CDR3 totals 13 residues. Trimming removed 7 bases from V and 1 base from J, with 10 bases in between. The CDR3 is CASTAGTNTEAFF. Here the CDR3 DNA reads TGTGCCAGCACGGCAGGGACGAACACTGAAGCTTTCTTT.

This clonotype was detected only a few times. The CDR3 region is CASSMVAGGGRVQFF. The CDR3 DNA reads TGTGCCTCCAGCATGGTAGCGGGGGGAGGGCGGGTGCAGTTCTTC. The rearrangement links TRBV6-1 to TRBJ2-1, with 10 nucleotides matching TRBD2. Germline V gene sequence: CDR1 MNHNS, CDR2 SASEGT. The length of the CDR3 is 15 residues. With 11 bases clipped from V and 12 bases from J, the junction kept 19 bases outside the gene matches.

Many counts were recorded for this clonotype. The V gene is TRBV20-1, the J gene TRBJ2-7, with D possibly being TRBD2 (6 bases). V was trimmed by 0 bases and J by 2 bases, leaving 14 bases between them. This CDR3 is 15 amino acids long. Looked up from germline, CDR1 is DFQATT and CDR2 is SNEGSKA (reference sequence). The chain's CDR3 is CSARDAGLHTYEQYF. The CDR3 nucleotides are TGCAGTGCTAGAGACGCGGGACTTCATACCTACGAGCAGTACTTC.

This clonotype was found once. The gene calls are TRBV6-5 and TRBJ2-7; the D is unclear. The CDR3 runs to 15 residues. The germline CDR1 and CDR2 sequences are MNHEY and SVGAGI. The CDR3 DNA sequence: TGTGCCAGCGGTTACGACTCATCCTTTCTCTACGAGCAGTACGTC. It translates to CASGYDSSFLYEQYV.

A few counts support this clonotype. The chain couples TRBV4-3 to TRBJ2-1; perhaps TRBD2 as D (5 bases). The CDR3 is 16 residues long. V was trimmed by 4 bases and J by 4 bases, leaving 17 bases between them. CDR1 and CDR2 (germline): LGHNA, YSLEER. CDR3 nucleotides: TGCGCCAGCAGCCCATCAAGGTCGGGGATTTACAATGAGCAGTTCTTC. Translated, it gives CASSPSRSGIYNEQFF.

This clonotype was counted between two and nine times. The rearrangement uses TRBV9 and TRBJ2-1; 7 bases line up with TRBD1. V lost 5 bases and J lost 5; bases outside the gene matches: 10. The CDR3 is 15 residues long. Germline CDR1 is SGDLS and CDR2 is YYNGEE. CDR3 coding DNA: TGTGCCAGCAGAGCAACCGGGACAGCTAACAATGAGCAGTTCTTC. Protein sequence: CASRATGTANNEQFF.

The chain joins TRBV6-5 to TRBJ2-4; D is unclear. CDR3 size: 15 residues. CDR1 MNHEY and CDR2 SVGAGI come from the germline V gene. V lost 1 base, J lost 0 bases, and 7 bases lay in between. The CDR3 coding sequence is TGTGCCAGCAGTTACTTCGGAATAGCCAAAAACATTCAGTACTTC. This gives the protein CASSYFGIAKNIQYF.

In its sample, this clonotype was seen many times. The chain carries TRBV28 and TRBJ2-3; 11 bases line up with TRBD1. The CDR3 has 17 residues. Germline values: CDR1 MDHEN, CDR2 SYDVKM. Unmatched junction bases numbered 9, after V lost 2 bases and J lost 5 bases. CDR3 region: CASSLSLGQGAIDTQYF. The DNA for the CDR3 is TGTGCCAGCAGTTTAAGCCTAGGACAGGGGGCGATAGATACGCAGTATTTT.

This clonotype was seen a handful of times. This chain's CDR3 is CASSRRGGPASDTQYF. The DNA for the CDR3 is TGTGCCAGCAGTCGCCGGGGGGGTCCCGCGTCCGATACGCAGTATTTT. The chain has TRBV6-1 and TRBJ2-3, with 8 bases matching TRBD2. Germline V lookup: CDR1 MNHNS, CDR2 SASEGT. The CDR3 length is 16 residues. Losses at the gene ends were 5 bases for V and 6 bases for J; bases not matched to a gene: 13.

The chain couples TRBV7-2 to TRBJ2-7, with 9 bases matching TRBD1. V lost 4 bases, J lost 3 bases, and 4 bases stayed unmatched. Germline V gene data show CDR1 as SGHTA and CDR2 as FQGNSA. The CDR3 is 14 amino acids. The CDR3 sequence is CASSSKTGGYEQYF. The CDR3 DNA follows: TGTGCCAGCAGCTCAAAGACAGGGGGCTACGAGCAGTACTTC.

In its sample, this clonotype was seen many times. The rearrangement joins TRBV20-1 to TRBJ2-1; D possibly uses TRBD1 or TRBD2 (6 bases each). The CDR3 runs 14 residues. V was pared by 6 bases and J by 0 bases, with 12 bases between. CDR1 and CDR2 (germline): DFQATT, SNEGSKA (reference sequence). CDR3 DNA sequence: TGCAGTGCAACTGGGGGGCCCTCCTACAATGAGCAGTTCTTC. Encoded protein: CSATGGPSYNEQFF.

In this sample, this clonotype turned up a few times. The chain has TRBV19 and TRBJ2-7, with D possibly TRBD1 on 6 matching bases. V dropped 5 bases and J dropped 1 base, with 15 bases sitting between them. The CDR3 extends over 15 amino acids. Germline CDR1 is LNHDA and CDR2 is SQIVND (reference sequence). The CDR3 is CASSPGAGVSYEQYF. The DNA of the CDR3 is TGTGCCAGTAGTCCCGGGGCAGGGGTGTCCTACGAGCAGTACTTC.

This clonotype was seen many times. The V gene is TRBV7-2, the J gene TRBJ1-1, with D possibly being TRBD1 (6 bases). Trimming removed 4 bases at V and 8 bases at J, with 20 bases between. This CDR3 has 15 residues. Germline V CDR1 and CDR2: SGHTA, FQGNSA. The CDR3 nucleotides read TGTGCCAGCAGCTGGGAGGTAATCGGGGGCCAAGAAGCTTTCTTT. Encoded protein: CASSWEVIGGQEAFF.

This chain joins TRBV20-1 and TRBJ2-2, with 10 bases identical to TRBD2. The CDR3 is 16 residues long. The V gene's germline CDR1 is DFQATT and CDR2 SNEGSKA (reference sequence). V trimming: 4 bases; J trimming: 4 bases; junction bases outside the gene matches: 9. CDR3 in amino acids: CSANPTSGVITGELFF. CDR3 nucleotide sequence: TGCAGTGCTAATCCCACTAGCGGGGTAATCACCGGGGAGCTGTTTTTT.